Following are 9 T cell receptor beta chains from one sample sequenced in a study of blood T cell repertoires in COVID-19. Only in-frame clones appear in the TCRdb table, and some are missing; sequencing was by immunoSEQ multiplex PCR. The table includes 85,000 to 100,000 clones, 75% to 90% detected once. The sample was peripheral blood. The receptors were gathered from a man aged 50-60 years with active or convalescent COVID-19.

The chain is built from TRBV3-1 (or the pseudogene TRBV3-2) and TRBJ2-3; a weak D match, TRBD2 (7 bases). Trimming cost V 1 base and J 3 bases, with 20 bases left between them. This CDR3 has 18 amino acids. Germline V gene data show CDR1 as LGHDT and CDR2 as YNNKEL (reference sequence). Here the CDR3 DNA reads TGTGCCAGCAGCCAAGTTAGTCAACGGGGGGCTTTGACAGATACGCAGTATTTT. This codes for CASSQVSQRGALTDTQYF.

The V and J genes are TRBV2 and TRBJ1-1; D may be TRBD1 (6 bases). V was clipped by 2 bases and J by 5 bases, with 15 bases between them. This CDR3 spans 15 amino acids. Germline CDR1 is SNHLY and CDR2 is FYNNEI. CDR3 amino acids: CASSERSRGGTEAFF. CDR3 DNA sequence: TGTGCCAGCAGTGAACGGTCCAGGGGCGGAACTGAAGCTTTCTTT.

The rearrangement joins TRBV10-1 to TRBJ2-1, with 11 bases aligning to TRBD2. This CDR3 is 15 amino acids long. CDR1 is WNHNN and CDR2 is SYGVQD in the germline V gene (reference sequence). Unmatched junction bases numbered 7, after V lost 6 bases and J lost 6 bases. The CDR3 DNA is TGCGCCAGCAGCCTGGGACTAGCGGAGGGCAATGAGCAGTTCTTC. Its protein product is CASSLGLAEGNEQFF.

V gene TRBV19 combines with J gene TRBJ2-6; D not resolved. The germline gives CDR1 LNHDA, CDR2 SQIVND (reference sequence). CDR3 size: 15 residues. Trimming left V 3 bases short and J 0 bases short, with 6 bases between. In DNA, the CDR3 is TGTGCCAGTAGTATGTTCGGCTCTGGGGCCAACGTCCTGACTTTC. This translates into CASSMFGSGANVLTF.

This sequence joins TRBV18 and TRBJ2-7; 9 bases are shared with TRBD1. CDR3 size: 14 residues. Germline values: CDR1 KGHSH, CDR2 LQKENI. V was clipped by 6 bases and J by 1 base; unmatched bases: 4. As DNA, the CDR3 is TGTGCCAGCTCGTCCGGGACAGGGTCCTACGAGCAGTACTTC. Amino acids: CASSSGTGSYEQYF.

This rearrangement joins TRBV11-3 to TRBJ2-1, with 9 bases aligning to TRBD2. With 0 bases clipped from V and 9 bases from J, the junction kept 9 bases outside the gene matches. Germline CDR1 and CDR2: SGHNT and YENEEA. The CDR3 is 16 amino acids. The CDR3: CASSLDYPRTSVEQFF. The CDR3 DNA reads as TGTGCCAGCAGCTTAGATTATCCCAGGACTAGCGTTGAGCAGTTCTTC.

The V gene is TRBV12-3 or TRBV12-4, the J gene TRBJ2-1, with D hard to call. The CDR3 runs 13 residues. Trimming stripped 10 bases from V and 4 bases from J, with 14 bases between. The chain's CDR3 is CATNASPYNEQFF. The CDR3 DNA sequence: TGTGCCACTAACGCGAGCCCTTACAATGAGCAGTTCTTC.

V gene TRBV5-5 combines with J gene TRBJ2-5; 7 bases are shared with TRBD2. The germline V gene encodes CDR1 SGHKS and CDR2 YYEKEE (reference sequence). Trimming cost V 4 bases and J 1 base; bases outside gene matches: 7. CDR3 size: 15 residues. The CDR3 DNA reads as TGTGCCAGCAGCCTTATAGCGGGCCTCCAAGAGACCCAGTACTTC. The encoded protein is CASSLIAGLQETQYF. Using reference TRBV5-5 and TRBJ2-5 for the parts outside the CDR3, the full variable domain is DAGVTQSPTHLIKTRGQQVTLRCSPISGHKSVSWYQQVLGQGPQFIFQYYEKEERGRGNFPDRFSARQFPNYSSELNVNALLLGDSALYLCASSLIAGLQETQYFGPGTRLLVL.

In this sample, this clone turned up once. V gene TRBV11-2 combines with J gene TRBJ2-1, with 9 positions matching TRBD2. This CDR3 has 16 amino acids. Germline CDR1 and CDR2: SGHAT and FQNNGV. V was pared by 5 bases and J by 3 bases, with 8 bases of the junction left unmatched. In DNA, the CDR3 is TGTGCCAGCAGCCCCTATACTAGCGGGCTCTACAATGAGCAGTTCTTC. Encoded protein: CASSPYTSGLYNEQFF.